One and the same sample provided the 10 T cell receptor beta chains below, sequenced in a study of cytomegalovirus exposure and HLA in healthy donors. PCR involved 60 Vbeta and 13 Jbeta primers. The assay was immunoSEQ multiplex PCR, and TCRdb's table has in-frame clones only and misses some. Of under 300,000 clones in the sample, roughly four fifths were seen once. The sequenced sample consisted of PBMCs. These receptors were obtained from a woman in her thirties or forties in good health and CMV-seropositive.

The rearrangement links TRBV11-3 to TRBJ1-3; D ambiguous. In germline, CDR1 is SGHNT, CDR2 YENEEA. The CDR3 is 14 residues long. V was clipped by 5 bases and J by 0 bases, with 8 bases between them. The CDR3 sequence is CASSPSLSGNTIYF. The CDR3 DNA is TGTGCCAGCAGCCCTTCACTCTCTGGAAACACCATATATTTT. Complete variable domain (other parts from reference TRBV11-3 and TRBJ1-3): EAGVVQSPRYKIIEKKQPVAFWCNPISGHNTLYWYLQNLGQGPELLIRYENEEAVDDSQLPKDRFSAERLKGVDSTLKIQPAELGDSAVYLCASSPSLSGNTIYFGEGSWLTVV.

This clone was counted between two and nine times. The genes are TRBV7-8 and TRBJ1-1; 10 positions match TRBD1. The CDR3 contains 16 residues. With 0 bases clipped from V and 4 bases from J, the junction kept 5 bases outside the gene matches. From germline, CDR1 is SGHVS and CDR2 FQNEAQ. The CDR3, as DNA: TGTGCCAGCAGCTTAGCCCGATGGACAGGGGGCACTGAAGCTTTCTTT. This codes for CASSLARWTGGTEAFF.

CDR3 nucleotides: TGCGCCAGCTCTCCTTCCTACAATGAGCAGTTCTTC. As protein: CASSPSYNEQFF. The chain carries TRBV5-1 and TRBJ2-1; D not resolved. Trimming cost V 7 bases and J 1 base, with 6 bases left between them. This CDR3 spans 12 amino acids. Germline V gene lookup returns CDR1 SGHRS and CDR2 YFSETQ.

The chain has TRBV30 and TRBJ2-1; no reliable D call. The V end was cut by 1 base, the J end by 4 bases, with 5 bases between. The CDR3 has 12 residues. Germline CDR1 and CDR2: GTSNPN and SVGIG (reference sequence). CDR3 sequence: CAWSGGYNEQFF. Here the CDR3 DNA reads TGTGCCTGGAGTGGAGGATACAATGAGCAGTTCTTC.

The V gene is TRBV27, the J gene TRBJ2-6; D may be TRBD2 (5 bases). This CDR3 spans 13 amino acids. CDR1 and CDR2 (germline): MNHEY, SMNVEV (reference sequence). The V and J ends lost 9 bases and 4 bases respectively, with 10 bases between them. The CDR3 reads CASRRWGANVLTF. CDR3 sequence (DNA): TGTGCCAGTAGGAGGTGGGGGGCCAACGTCCTGACTTTC.

The chain carries TRBV27 and TRBJ1-2, with D perhaps matching TRBD1 (5 bases). The V gene lost 6 bases and the J gene lost 7 bases, with 27 bases spanning the gap. Germline CDR1 MNHEY, CDR2 SMNVEV (reference sequence). The CDR3 runs 17 residues. CDR3 in DNA: TGTGCCAGCAGCTCAACACCTCAAAGGACAAGGAGGGGTGGCTACACCTTC. This sequence encodes CASSSTPQRTRRGGYTF.

V is TRBV6-5 and J is TRBJ2-7; 12 bases are shared with TRBD1. With V trimmed by 0 bases and J by 6 bases, 3 bases remained unmatched. The CDR3 extends over 15 amino acids. CDR1 and CDR2 (germline): MNHEY, SVGAGI. The CDR3 is CASSYSGQGASEQYF. CDR3 nucleotide sequence: TGTGCCAGCAGTTACTCGGGACAGGGGGCAAGCGAGCAGTACTTC.

V is TRBV14 and J is TRBJ2-3, with TRBD2 matching over 8 bases. The CDR3 has 16 residues. Germline-derived CDR1 and CDR2 are SGHDN and FVKESK. Trimming removed 1 base from V and 2 bases from J; junction bases left unmatched: 5. The CDR3 DNA is TGTGCCAGCAGCCAAGTACTAGCGGAGATCACAGATACGCAGTATTTT. Amino acid sequence: CASSQVLAEITDTQYF.

The chain couples TRBV14 to TRBJ1-2; tentative D call: TRBD1 (6 bases). V gave up 1 base and J gave up 7 bases, with 19 bases separating them. Germline CDR1 SGHDN, CDR2 FVKESK. CDR3 size: 16 residues. CDR3 coding DNA: TGTGCCAGCAGCCAAGTATGGGGAAAAACAGGGACTGGCTACACCTTC. Encoded protein: CASSQVWGKTGTGYTF.

V and J are TRBV4-2 and TRBJ1-1, with D perhaps TRBD1 (6 bases). The CDR3 consists of 15 residues. Germline-derived CDR1 and CDR2 are LGHNA and YNFKEQ. V dropped 4 bases and J dropped 8 bases, with 20 bases sitting between them. The CDR3, as DNA: TGTGCCAGCAGCCCGGGAACAGGGAGAAGGGGGGAAGCTTTCTTT. Translated, it gives CASSPGTGRRGEAFF.